This TCR beta chain was found in a study of cytotoxic CD8 clonotypes in ibrutinib-treated CLL. This clone came up once. No antigen is known for it. Repertoires were generated with immunoSEQ multiplex PCR, while TCRdb's copy carries only in-frame clones and drops some. This sample has around 250,000 clones, with 60% to 75% found just once. Study-wide results and caveats: Treatment left the uncommon public clonotypes either contracted or stable in frequency. Circulating CD8+ T-cell counts were tracked by baseline clonality, which exceeded that of age-matched healthy donors.

The CDR3 sequence is 14 residues long. The V gene's germline CDR1 is MGHRA and CDR2 YSYEKL. V was clipped by 3 bases and J by 2 bases; unmatched bases: 2. Sequenced here: PBMCs, sampled after 24 months of ibrutinib treatment. The receptor comes from a human donor with chronic lymphocytic leukemia. The rearrangement joins TRBV4-1 to TRBJ2-5; 8 nucleotides agree with TRBD1. CDR3: CASSQGTGQETQYF. The CDR3 region has the DNA TGCGCCAGCAGCCAGGGGACAGGACAAGAGACCCAGTACTTC.